The 11 T cell receptor beta chains below were found in one sample sequenced in a study (dated by TCRdb to between 2015 and 2017). The method was 5' RACE. The instrument was an Illumina MiSeq. TCRdb ran its own pipeline on the public reads, namely fastp trimming at Q25 and MiXCR clone calling, and kept in-frame beta chains. Rows with a matching CDR3 protein are joined into one entry that keeps the most common DNA and genes. This sample is represented by 9,000 to 10,000 distinct CDR3 sequences; 12% to 15% of them were singletons. The ten largest make up more than 2.5% of the sample. Cells that were CD4+CD25+CD127-/low were the ones isolated as Tregs. Source material: Tregs sorted from blood. All receptors come from a female donor with breast cancer.

With regard to this clonotype: A much more abundant neighbour one base away suggests this may be a read error. The chain uses TRBV20-1 and TRBJ2-5; D is ambiguous. CDR3 length: 11 amino acids. Germline V gene lookup returns CDR1 DFQATT and CDR2 SNEGSKA (reference sequence). DNA of the CDR3: TGCAGGGCTGCCCACCGAGAGACCCAGTACTTC. As protein: CRAAHRETQYF.

This clonotype was counted a few times. With a much larger clone just one base away, this may be a read error. The chain links TRBV9 to TRBJ2-3; D is undetermined. Germline values: CDR1 SGDLS, CDR2 YYNGEE. Trimming pared 0 bases from V and 4 bases from J, leaving 12 bases between. The CDR3 loop spans 15 amino acids. The CDR3 bases are TGTGCCAGCAGCGTAGCAGGATATCACGCAGATACGCAGTATTTT. It codes for CASSVAGYHADTQYF.

This clonotype was counted only a few times. This chain links TRBV9 with TRBJ1-2, with D hard to call. Per germline, CDR1 SGDLS and CDR2 YYNGEE. Trimming pared 0 bases from V and 1 base from J, leaving 7 bases between. CDR3 length: 14 residues. CDR3 coding DNA: TGTGCCAGCAGCGTAGGGGTCGATAACTATGGCTACACCTTC. Protein product: CASSVGVDNYGYTF.

This clonotype was counted at least ten times. V and J are TRBV7-9 and TRBJ2-5, with D perhaps matching TRBD1 (6 bases). Germline V gene data show CDR1 as SEHNR and CDR2 as FQNEAQ (reference sequence). The CDR3 has 15 amino acids. V was shortened by 7 bases and J by 2 bases, with 17 bases between the two germline ends. CDR3 coding DNA: TGTGCCAGCATCGTTGTGGGACAATTACAAGAGACCCAGTACTTC. Amino acids: CASIVVGQLQETQYF.

V is TRBV5-1 and J is TRBJ2-1; 11 positions match TRBD2. The germline V gene has CDR1 SGHRS and CDR2 YFSETQ. Trimming at V came to 4 bases and at J to 12 bases, leaving 6 bases not matched to a gene. The CDR3 loop spans 13 amino acids. The CDR3 bases are TGCGCCAGCAGCGTGGGGACTAGCGGTGGGCAGTTCTTC. Translated, it gives CASSVGTSGGQFF.

In regard to this clonotype: The conserved closing phenylalanine or tryptophan is absent in this CDR3, likely reflecting a read error. This chain connects TRBV7-8 to TRBJ2-4; 8 nucleotides line up with TRBD1. CDR1 and CDR2 (germline): SGHVS, FQNEAQ. The CDR3 totals 19 residues. CDR3 sequence: CASSLAFITTGGPKNIQYV. CDR3 nucleotide sequence: TGTGCCAGCAGTTTAGCGTTTATTACAACAGGGGGTCCCAAAAACATTCAGTACGTC.

This clonotype rates as medium-sized. The chain combines TRBV7-2 with TRBJ2-5; 7 nucleotides line up with TRBD2. Trimming removed 1 base from V and 4 bases from J; junction bases left unmatched: 6. There are 15 residues in the CDR3. Germline loops: CDR1 SGHTA, CDR2 FQGNSA. CDR3 DNA sequence: TGTGCCAGCAGCTTAGGGGGCGGGAGATCAGAGACCCAGTACTTC. Its protein product is CASSLGGGRSETQYF.

Only a few counts were recorded for this clonotype. Since a much larger clone is just one base distant, this may be a read error. V and J are TRBV6-1 and TRBJ1-4; D ambiguous. The CDR3 runs 12 residues. The ends were cut back, 5 bases at V and 8 bases at J, with 9 bases in the middle. CDR1 and CDR2 from the germline V gene are MNHNS and SASEGT. Here the CDR3 reads CASSYAAEKLFF. The CDR3 bases are TGTGCCAGCAGTTACGCGGCGGAAAAACTGTTTTTT.

Many counts were recorded for this clonotype. The V call is TRBV5-1, the J call TRBJ2-1; TRBD2 matches 11 bases. V was clipped by 4 bases and J by 9 bases; unmatched bases: 3. Germline V gives CDR1 SGHRS, CDR2 YFSETQ. There are 13 residues in the CDR3. The CDR3 bases are TGCGCCAGCAGCATGGGGACTAGCGGTGAGCAGTTCTTC. This translates into CASSMGTSGEQFF.

In its sample, this clonotype was seen a few times. This rearrangement joins TRBV20-1 to TRBJ1-1; possibly TRBD1 for D (6 bases). V gave up 3 bases and J gave up 2 bases, with 16 bases separating them. The CDR3 runs 15 residues. CDR1 and CDR2 (germline): DFQATT, SNEGSKA (reference sequence). CDR3 residues: CSARDSIMGNTEAFF. Here the CDR3 DNA reads TGCAGTGCTAGGGACAGTATTATGGGAAACACTGAAGCTTTCTTT.

This clonotype came up a few times. This may be a read error: a much more frequent sequence differs by one nucleotide. This is likely a read error, given that the CDR3 carries no conserved phenylalanine or tryptophan at its end. Here the CDR3 reads CASSLDGQFYGYTI. Written as DNA, the CDR3 is TGCGCCAGCAGCTTGGATGGACAGTTCTATGGCTACACCATC. The chain couples TRBV5-1 to TRBJ1-2, with D possibly TRBD1 on 6 matching bases. V lost 0 bases and J 4 bases, leaving 10 bases between the germline ends. The length of the CDR3 is 14 residues. Germline-derived CDR1 and CDR2 are SGHRS and YFSETQ.